This TCR beta chain was sequenced during a study of blood T cells in healthy people across ages. Whole-study findings and limits: Diversity was higher, and naive CD4+ cells more numerous, in long-lived donors than in aged donors. A strong correlation between TCR beta diversity and naive T cell percentage was seen.

This clonotype was detected many times. Antigen unknown. With 8 bases removed from V and 6 bases from J, the gap between germline ends came to 14 bases. The CDR3 loop spans 12 amino acids. Germline V lookup: CDR1 MDHEN, CDR2 SYDVKM. A J-beta primer mix and a sample-barcoded 5' primer were used in a second PCR of roughly 7 to 12 cycles. Each of the cDNA molecules was tagged by a template-switch adaptor with 12 random nucleotides. A single record per CDR3 protein comes from TCRdb applying MiXCR to the 5' RACE reads. The sample includes some 900,000 distinct CDR3 sequences, roughly 26% seen only once; the top ten take 15% to 20%.

Sequenced: blood. This chain uses TRBV28 with TRBJ2-7, with D hard to call. The receptor's source is a woman of 80 years or more in good health. CDR3 protein: CASGSPRSEQYF. For the CDR3, the DNA is TGTGCCAGCGGATCCCCCCGAAGCGAGCAGTACTTC.